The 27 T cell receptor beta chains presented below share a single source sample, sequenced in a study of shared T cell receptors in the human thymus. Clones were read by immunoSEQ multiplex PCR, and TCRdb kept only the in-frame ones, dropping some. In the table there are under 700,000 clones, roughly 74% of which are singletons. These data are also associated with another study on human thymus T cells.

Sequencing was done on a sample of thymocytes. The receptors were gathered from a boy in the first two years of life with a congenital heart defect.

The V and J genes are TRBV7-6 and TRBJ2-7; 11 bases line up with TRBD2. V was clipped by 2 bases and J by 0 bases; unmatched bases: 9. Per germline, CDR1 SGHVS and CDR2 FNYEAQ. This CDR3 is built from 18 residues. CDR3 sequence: CASSLRTSGPESSYEQYF. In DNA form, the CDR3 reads TGTGCCAGCAGCTTACGGACTAGCGGGCCGGAGAGCTCCTACGAGCAGTACTTC.

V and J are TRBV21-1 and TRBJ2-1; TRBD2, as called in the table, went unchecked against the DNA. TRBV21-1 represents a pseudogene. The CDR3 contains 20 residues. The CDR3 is CASSKFIRGVGTSGLNEQFF. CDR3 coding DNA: TGTGCCAGCAGCAAATTCATCCGGGGTGTTGGGACTAGCGGACTCAATGAGCAGTTCTTC.

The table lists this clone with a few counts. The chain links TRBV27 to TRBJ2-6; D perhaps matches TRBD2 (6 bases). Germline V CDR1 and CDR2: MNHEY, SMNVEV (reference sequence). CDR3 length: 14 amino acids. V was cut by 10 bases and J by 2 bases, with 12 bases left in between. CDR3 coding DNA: TGTGCCACCACCAGCGGGCCTGGGGCCAACGTCCTGACTTTC. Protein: CATTSGPGANVLTF.

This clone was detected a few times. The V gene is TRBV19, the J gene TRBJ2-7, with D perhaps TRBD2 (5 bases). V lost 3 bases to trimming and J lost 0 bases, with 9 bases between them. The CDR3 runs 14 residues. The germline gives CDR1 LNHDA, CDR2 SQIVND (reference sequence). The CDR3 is CASSMGESSYEQYF. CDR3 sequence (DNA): TGTGCCAGTAGTATGGGAGAGTCCTCCTACGAGCAGTACTTC.

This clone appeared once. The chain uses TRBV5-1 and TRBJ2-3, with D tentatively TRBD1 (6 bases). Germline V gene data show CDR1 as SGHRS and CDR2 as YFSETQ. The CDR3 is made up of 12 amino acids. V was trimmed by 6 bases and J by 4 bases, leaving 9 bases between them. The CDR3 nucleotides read TGCGCCAGCAAACAGGGATCAGATACGCAGTATTTT. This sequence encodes CASKQGSDTQYF.

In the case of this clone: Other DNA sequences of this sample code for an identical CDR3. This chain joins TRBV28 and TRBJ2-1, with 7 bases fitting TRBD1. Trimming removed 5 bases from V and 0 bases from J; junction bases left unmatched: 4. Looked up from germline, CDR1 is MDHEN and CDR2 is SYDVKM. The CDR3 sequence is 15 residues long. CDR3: CASSLRGSSYNEQFF. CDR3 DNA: TGTGCCAGCAGTCTCAGGGGGAGCTCCTACAATGAGCAGTTCTTC.

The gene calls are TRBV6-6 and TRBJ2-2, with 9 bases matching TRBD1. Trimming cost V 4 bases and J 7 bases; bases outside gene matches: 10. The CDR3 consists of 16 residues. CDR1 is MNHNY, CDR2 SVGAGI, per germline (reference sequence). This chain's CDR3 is CASSSLDRGSGGELFF. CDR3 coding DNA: TGTGCCAGCAGTTCCCTGGACAGGGGCAGTGGCGGGGAGCTGTTTTTT.

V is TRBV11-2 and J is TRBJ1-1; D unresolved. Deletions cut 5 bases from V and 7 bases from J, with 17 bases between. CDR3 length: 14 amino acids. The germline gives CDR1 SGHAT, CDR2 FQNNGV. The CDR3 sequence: CASSERRRLNEAFF. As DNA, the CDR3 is TGTGCCAGCAGCGAACGGAGGAGACTAAATGAAGCTTTCTTT.

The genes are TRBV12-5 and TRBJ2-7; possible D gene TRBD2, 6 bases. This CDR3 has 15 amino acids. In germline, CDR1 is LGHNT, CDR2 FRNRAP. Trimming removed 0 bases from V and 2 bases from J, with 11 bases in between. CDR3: CASGLVGSGTYEQYF. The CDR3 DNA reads TGTGCTAGTGGTTTGGTCGGTAGCGGAACCTACGAGCAGTACTTC.

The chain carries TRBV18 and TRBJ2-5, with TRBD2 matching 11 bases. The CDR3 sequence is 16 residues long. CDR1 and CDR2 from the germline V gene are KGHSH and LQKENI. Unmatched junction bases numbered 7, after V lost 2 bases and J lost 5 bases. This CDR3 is CASSPVGTSGPETQYF. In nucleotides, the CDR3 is TGTGCCAGCTCACCAGTCGGGACTAGCGGCCCGGAGACCCAGTACTTC. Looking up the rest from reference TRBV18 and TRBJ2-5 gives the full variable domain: NAGVMQNPRHLVRRRGQEARLRCSPMKGHSHVYWYRQLPEEGLKFMVYLQKENIIDESGMPKERFSAEFPKEGPSILRIQQVVRGDSAAYFCASSPVGTSGPETQYFGPGTRLLVL.

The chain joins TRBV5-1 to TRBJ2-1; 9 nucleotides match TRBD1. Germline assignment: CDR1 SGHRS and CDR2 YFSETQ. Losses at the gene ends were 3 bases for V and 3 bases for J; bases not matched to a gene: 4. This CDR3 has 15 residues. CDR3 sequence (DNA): TGCGCCAGCAGCTACCAGGACAGGGGCTACAATGAGCAGTTCTTC. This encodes CASSYQDRGYNEQFF.

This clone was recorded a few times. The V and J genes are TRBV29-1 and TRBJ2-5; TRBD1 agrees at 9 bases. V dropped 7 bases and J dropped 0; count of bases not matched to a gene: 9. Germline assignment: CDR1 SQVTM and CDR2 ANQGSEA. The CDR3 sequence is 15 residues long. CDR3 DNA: TGCAGCGCTCGGGGACAGGGTAATCACCAAGAGACCCAGTACTTC. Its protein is CSARGQGNHQETQYF. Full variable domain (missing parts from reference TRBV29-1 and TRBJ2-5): SAVISQKPSRDICQRGTSLTIQCQVDSQVTMMFWYRQQPGQSLTLIATANQGSEATYESGFVIDKFPISRPNLTFSTLTVSNMSPEDSSIYLCSARGQGNHQETQYFGPGTRLLVL.

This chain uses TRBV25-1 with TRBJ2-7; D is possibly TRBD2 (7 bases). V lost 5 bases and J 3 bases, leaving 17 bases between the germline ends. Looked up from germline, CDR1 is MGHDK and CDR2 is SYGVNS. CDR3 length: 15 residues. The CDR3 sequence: CASSSGRGAYYEQYF. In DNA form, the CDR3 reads TGTGCCAGCAGTTCAGGTCGGGGGGCGTACTACGAGCAGTACTTC.

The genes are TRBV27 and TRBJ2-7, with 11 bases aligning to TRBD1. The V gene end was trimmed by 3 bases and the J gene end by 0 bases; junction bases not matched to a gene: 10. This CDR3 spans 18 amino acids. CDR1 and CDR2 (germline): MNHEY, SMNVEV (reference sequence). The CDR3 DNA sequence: TGTGCCAGCAGTTTTAGGACAGGGGGCGGAAAAAGCTCCTACGAGCAGTACTTC. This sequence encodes CASSFRTGGGKSSYEQYF.

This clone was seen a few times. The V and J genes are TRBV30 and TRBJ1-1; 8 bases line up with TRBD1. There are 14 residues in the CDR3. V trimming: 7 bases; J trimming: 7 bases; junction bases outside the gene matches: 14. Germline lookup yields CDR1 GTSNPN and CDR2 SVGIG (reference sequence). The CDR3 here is CASDLGDRGCEAFF. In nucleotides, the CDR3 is TGTGCCTCGGATCTGGGAGACAGGGGATGTGAAGCTTTCTTT.

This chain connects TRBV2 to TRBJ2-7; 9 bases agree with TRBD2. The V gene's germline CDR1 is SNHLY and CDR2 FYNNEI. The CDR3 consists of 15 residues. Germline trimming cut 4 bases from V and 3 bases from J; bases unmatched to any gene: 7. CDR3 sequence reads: CASSVAASGIYEQYF. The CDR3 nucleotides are TGTGCCAGCAGTGTTGCGGCTAGCGGGATCTACGAGCAGTACTTC.

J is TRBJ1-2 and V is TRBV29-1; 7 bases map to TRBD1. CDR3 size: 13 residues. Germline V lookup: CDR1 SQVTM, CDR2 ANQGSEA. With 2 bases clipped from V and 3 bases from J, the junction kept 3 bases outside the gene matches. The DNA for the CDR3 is TGCAGCGTTGAAACAGGGGAGTACTATGGCTACACCTTC. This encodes CSVETGEYYGYTF. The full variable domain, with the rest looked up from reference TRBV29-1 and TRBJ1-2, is SAVISQKPSRDICQRGTSLTIQCQVDSQVTMMFWYRQQPGQSLTLIATANQGSEATYESGFVIDKFPISRPNLTFSTLTVSNMSPEDSSIYLCSVETGEYYGYTFGSGTRLTVV.

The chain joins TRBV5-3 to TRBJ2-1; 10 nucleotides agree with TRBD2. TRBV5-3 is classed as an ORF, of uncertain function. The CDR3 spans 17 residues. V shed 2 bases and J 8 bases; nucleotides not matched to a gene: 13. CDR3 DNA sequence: TGTGCCAGAAGCTTATCTACGAGGCTAGCGGGAGTCCATGAGCAGTTCTTC. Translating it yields CARSLSTRLAGVHEQFF.

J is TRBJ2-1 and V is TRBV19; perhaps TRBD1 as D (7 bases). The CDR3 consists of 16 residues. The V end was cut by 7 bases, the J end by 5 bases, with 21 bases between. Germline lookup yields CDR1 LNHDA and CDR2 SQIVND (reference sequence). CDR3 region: CASIPGPRRGHNEQFF. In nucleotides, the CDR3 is TGTGCCAGTATCCCGGGACCGAGGAGGGGGCACAATGAGCAGTTCTTC.

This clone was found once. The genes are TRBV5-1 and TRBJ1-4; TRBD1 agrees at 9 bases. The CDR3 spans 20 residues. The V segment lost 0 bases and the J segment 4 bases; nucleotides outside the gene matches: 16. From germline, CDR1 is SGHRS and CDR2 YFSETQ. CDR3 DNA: TGCGCCAGCAGCTTGGGAATTCATTGGGACAGGGCAGAGGGTAATGAAAAACTGTTTTTT. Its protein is CASSLGIHWDRAEGNEKLFF. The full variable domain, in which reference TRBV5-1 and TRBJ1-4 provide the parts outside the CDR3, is KAGVTQTPRYLIKTRGQQVTLSCSPISGHRSVSWYQQTPGQGLQFLFEYFSETQRNKGNFPGRFSGRQFSNSRSEMNVSTLELGDSALYLCASSLGIHWDRAEGNEKLFFGSGTQLSVL.

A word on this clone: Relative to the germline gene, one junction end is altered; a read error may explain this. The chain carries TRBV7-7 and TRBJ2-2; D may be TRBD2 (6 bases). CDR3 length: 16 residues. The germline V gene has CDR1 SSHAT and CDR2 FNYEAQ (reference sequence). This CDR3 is CASSLSGGNESGELFF. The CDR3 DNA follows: TGTGCTAGCAGCTTAAGTGGGGGGAACGAATCCGGGGAGCTGTTTTTT.

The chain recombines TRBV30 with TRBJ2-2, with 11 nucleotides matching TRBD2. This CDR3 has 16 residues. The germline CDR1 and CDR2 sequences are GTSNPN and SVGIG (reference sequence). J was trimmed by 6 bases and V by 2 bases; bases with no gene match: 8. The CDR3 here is CAWSPPSGRIPGELFF. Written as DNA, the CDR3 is TGTGCCTGGAGTCCCCCTAGCGGGAGGATTCCCGGGGAGCTGTTTTTT.

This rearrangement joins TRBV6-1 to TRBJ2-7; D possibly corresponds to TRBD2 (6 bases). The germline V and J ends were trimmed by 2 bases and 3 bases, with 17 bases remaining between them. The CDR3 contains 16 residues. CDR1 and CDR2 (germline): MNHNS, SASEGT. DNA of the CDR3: TGTGCCAGCAGTGAACCTCGGGGTAGCGGACACTACGAGCAGTACTTC. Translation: CASSEPRGSGHYEQYF.

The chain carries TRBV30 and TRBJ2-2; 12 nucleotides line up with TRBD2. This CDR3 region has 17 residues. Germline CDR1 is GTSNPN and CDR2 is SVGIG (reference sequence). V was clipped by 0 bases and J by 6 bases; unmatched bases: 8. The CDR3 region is CAWSVSQLAGGPGELFF. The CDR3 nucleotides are TGTGCCTGGAGTGTATCTCAGCTAGCGGGAGGGCCCGGGGAGCTGTTTTTT. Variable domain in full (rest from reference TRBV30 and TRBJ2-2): SQTIHQWPATLVQPVGSPLSLECTVEGTSNPNLYWYRQAAGRGLQLLFYSVGIGQISSEVPQNLSASRPQDRQFILSSKKLLLSDSGFYLCAWSVSQLAGGPGELFFGEGSRLTVL.

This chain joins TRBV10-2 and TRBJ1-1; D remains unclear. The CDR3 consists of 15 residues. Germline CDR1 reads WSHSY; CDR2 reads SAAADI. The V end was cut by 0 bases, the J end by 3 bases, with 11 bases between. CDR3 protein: CASSESWQAYTEAFF. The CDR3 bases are TGCGCCAGCAGTGAGTCGTGGCAGGCATACACTGAAGCTTTCTTT.

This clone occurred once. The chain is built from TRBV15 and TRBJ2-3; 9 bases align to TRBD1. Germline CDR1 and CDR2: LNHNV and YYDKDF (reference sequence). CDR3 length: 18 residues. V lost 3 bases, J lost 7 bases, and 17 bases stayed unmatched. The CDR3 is CATSRGTGGVAATNTQYF. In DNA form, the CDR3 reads TGTGCCACCAGCAGGGGAACAGGGGGCGTTGCGGCGACCAATACGCAGTATTTT.

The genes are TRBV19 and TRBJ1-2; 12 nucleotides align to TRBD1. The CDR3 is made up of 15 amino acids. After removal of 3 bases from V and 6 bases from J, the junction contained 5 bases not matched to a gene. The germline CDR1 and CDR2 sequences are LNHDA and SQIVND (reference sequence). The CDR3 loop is CASSIGTGGLDGYTF. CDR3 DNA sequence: TGTGCCAGTAGTATTGGGACAGGGGGCTTAGATGGCTACACCTTC.